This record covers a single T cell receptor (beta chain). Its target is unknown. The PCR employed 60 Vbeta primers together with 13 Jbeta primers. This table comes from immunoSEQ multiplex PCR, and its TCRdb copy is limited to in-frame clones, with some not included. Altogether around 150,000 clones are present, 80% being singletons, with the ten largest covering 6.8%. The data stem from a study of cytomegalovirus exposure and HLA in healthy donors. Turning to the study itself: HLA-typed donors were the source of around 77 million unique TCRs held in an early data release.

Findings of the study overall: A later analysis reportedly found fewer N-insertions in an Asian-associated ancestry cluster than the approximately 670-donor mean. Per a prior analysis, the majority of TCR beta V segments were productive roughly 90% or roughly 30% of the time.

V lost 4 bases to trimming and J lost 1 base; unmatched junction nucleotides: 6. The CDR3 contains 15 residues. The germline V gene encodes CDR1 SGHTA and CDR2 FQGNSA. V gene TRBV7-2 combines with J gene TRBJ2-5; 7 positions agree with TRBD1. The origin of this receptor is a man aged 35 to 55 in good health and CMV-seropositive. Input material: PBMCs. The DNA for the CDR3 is TGTGCCAGCAGCTACCTCGGACAGGTCCAAGAGACCCAGTACTTC. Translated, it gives CASSYLGQVQETQYF.